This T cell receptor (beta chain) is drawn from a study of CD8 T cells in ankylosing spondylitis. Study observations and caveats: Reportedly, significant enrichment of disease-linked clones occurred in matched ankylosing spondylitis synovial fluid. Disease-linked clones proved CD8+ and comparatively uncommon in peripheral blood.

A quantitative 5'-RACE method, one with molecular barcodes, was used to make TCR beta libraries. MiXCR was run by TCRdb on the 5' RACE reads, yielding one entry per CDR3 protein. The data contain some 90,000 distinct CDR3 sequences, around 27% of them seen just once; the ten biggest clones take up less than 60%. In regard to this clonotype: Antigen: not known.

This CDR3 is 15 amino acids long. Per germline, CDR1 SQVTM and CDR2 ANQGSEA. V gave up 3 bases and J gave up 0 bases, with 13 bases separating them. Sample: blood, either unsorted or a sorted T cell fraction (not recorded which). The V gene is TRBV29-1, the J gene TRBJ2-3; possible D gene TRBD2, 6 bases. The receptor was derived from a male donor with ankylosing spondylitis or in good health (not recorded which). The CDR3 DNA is TGCAGCGTTGATGTCGCGGGGTCTAGCACAGATACGCAGTATTTT. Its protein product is CSVDVAGSSTDTQYF.